Listed below are T cell receptor beta chains from one sample, sequenced in a study of graft-versus-host responses after intestinal transplantation. Their antigens are not known. Assay: immunoSEQ multiplex PCR; the TCRdb copy retains only in-frame clones and omits some. The data contain about 41,000 clones, roughly 95% of them seen just once; the ten biggest clones take up 0.5% to 0.6%. Sequencing was performed on unstimulated CD8+ T cells sorted from spleen or lymph node cells, taken before transplant. These receptors all stem from a human donor who was the organ donor for an intestinal transplant. CDR3s include the opening cysteine and the closing phenylalanine or tryptophan. D genes are given only for firm matches. For some rows the clone size is stated as once, few or many, or as a class when expanded; others skip it.

d_gene | j_gene | abundance | v_gene | len | CDR3aa | CDR3nt
TRBD1 | TRBJ2-1 | - | TRBV29-1 | 13 | CSVAGTGYGEQFF | TGCAGCGTGGCCGGGACAGGGTATGGTGAGCAGTTCTTC
- | TRBJ2-7 | once | TRBV7-9 | 15 | CASSLSQGAYYEQYF | TGTGCCAGCAGCTTGAGTCAGGGTGCCTACTACGAGCAGTACTTC
- | TRBJ1-4 | few | TRBV7-9 | 13 | CASSSGQNEKLFF | TGTGCCAGCAGCTCCGGACAGAATGAAAAACTGTTTTTT
- | TRBJ2-1 | - | TRBV7-3 | 15 | CASSLTTGEYNEQFF | TGTGCCAGCAGCTTAACGACGGGGGAATACAATGAGCAGTTCTTC
- | TRBJ1-2 | - | TRBV27 | 14 | CASSLGVPGYGYTF | TGTGCCAGCAGTTTGGGGGTTCCCGGCTATGGCTACACCTTC
- | TRBJ1-1 | - | TRBV4-3 | 13 | CASSQQEWTEAFF | TGCGCCAGCAGCCAACAGGAATGGACTGAAGCTTTCTTT
TRBD2 | TRBJ2-7 | - | TRBV19 | 14 | CASSRAGGSYEQYF | TGTGCCAGTAGTAGAGCGGGGGGATCCTACGAGCAGTACTTC
- | TRBJ1-6 | - | TRBV18 | 14 | CASSPPRGNSPLHF | TGTGCCAGCTCACCACCGCGGGGGAATTCACCCCTCCACTTT
TRBD1 | TRBJ2-3 | - | TRBV6-5 | 15 | CASSYSGQGEDTQYF | TGTGCCAGCAGTTACTCCGGACAGGGTGAGGATACGCAGTATTTT
TRBD2 | TRBJ2-3 | - | TRBV4-1 | 18 | CASSHPTGTTTYTDTQYF | TGCGCCAGCAGCCATCCTACCGGGACTACCACCTACACAGATACGCAGTATTTT
TRBD2 | TRBJ2-5 | - | TRBV13 | 13 | CASSSGIRETQYF | TGTGCCAGCAGCAGCGGGATAAGAGAGACCCAGTACTTC
TRBD1 | TRBJ2-7 | - | TRBV29-1 | 13 | CSVESGDSYEQYF | TGCAGCGTTGAATCCGGGGACAGCTACGAGCAGTACTTC
- | TRBJ2-5 | once | TRBV6-6 | 11 | CASSWSETQYF | TGTGCCAGCAGTTGGTCGGAGACCCAGTACTTC
- | TRBJ2-3 | once | TRBV19 | 14 | CASRITQYTDTQYF | TGCGCCAGTAGAATAACCCAGTACACAGATACGCAGTATTTT
TRBD2 | TRBJ2-1 | - | TRBV2 | 17 | CATFLAGGPTYLNEQFF | TGTGCCACCTTCCTAGCGGGGGGGCCCACTTACCTCAATGAGCAGTTCTTC
- | TRBJ1-2 | once | TRBV6-5 | 13 | CASSYSVGDGYTF | TGTGCCAGCAGTTACTCAGTAGGGGATGGCTACACCTTC
- | TRBJ2-3 | - | TRBV6-1 | 15 | CASSEQGWNSDTQYF | TGTGCCAGCAGTGAACAGGGGTGGAACTCAGATACGCAGTATTTT
TRBD2 | TRBJ2-1 | - | TRBV14 | 19 | CASSQDRKKRGAIYNEQFF | TGTGCCAGCAGCCAAGATCGGAAAAAGCGGGGGGCAATCTACAATGAGCAGTTCTTC
- | TRBJ2-5 | - | TRBV7-2 | 14 | CASSQLPLRGTQYF | TGTGCCAGCAGCCAGCTACCCCTGAGGGGGACCCAGTACTTC
- | TRBJ2-3 | - | TRBV9 | 16 | CASNEGWDFLVDTQYF | TGTGCCAGCAACGAAGGTTGGGACTTCCTCGTCGATACGCAGTATTTT
- | TRBJ2-7 | - | TRBV5-6 | 14 | CASSQDWNAYEQYF | TGTGCCAGCAGCCAAGACTGGAACGCCTACGAGCAGTACTTC
- | TRBJ1-3 | few | TRBV6-6 | 13 | CASSYNSGNTIYF | TGTGCCAGCAGTTATAACTCTGGAAACACCATATATTTT
- | TRBJ1-4 | - | TRBV4-3 | 16 | CASSQDPGTGNEKLFF | TGCGCCAGCAGCCAAGATCCAGGAACAGGCAATGAAAAACTGTTTTTT
- | TRBJ1-5 | - | TRBV7-8 | 13 | CASSLGLHQPQHF | TGTGCCAGCAGCCTGGGGTTACATCAGCCCCAGCATTTT
TRBD2 | TRBJ2-1 | - | TRBV19 | 15 | CASSISGGVYNEQFF | TGTGCCAGTAGTATCTCGGGGGGGGTATACAATGAGCAGTTCTTC